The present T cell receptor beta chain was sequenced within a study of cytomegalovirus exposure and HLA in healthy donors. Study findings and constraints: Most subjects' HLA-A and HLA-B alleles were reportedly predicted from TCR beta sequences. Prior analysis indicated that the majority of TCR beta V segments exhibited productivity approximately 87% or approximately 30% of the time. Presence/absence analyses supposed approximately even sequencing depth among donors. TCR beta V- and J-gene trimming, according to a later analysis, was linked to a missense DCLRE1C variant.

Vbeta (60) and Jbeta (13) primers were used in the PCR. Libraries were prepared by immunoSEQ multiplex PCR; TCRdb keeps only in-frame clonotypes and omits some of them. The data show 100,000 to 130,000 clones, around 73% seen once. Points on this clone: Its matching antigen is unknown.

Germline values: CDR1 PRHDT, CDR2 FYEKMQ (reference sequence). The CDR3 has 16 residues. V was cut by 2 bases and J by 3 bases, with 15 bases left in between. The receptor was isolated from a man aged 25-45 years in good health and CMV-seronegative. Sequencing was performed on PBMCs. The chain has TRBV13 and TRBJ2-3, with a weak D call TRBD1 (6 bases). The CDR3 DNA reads TGTGCCAGCAGCTTAAGTACAGGGAGAAAGACAGATACGCAGTATTTT. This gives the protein CASSLSTGRKTDTQYF. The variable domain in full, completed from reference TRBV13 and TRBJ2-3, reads AAGVIQSPRHLIKEKRETATLKCYPIPRHDTVYWYQQGPGQDPQFLISFYEKMQSDKGSIPDRFSAQQFSDYHSELNMSSLELGDSALYFCASSLSTGRKTDTQYFGPGTRLTVL.